Shown below are 18 T cell receptor beta chains from a single sample sequenced in a study of naive and memory T cell subsets. Treatment indicated: skin biopsy from PPD injection site in Mantoux-positive individual. A UMI-containing oligonucleotide was joined by 3' ligation to the TCR cDNA template. Ligated cDNA underwent four rounds of PCR with nested alpha and beta constant region primers and SP2. TCRdb redid the calling of the UMI-ligation and nested PCR reads with MiXCR, one entry per CDR3 protein. The table lists more than 30,000 distinct CDR3 sequences, approximately 10% of them singletons. Sequenced here: skin, sampled from a tuberculin skin test site. The receptor source for this set is an adult in good health.

The chain employs TRBV7-6 and TRBJ2-7, with 11 bases lining up with TRBD1. From germline, CDR1 is SGHVS and CDR2 FNYEAQ. The CDR3 has 13 amino acids. V lost 5 bases, J lost 6 bases, and 3 bases stayed unmatched. CDR3 loop: CASSPGTGGEQYF. DNA for the CDR3: TGTGCCAGCAGCCCAGGGACAGGGGGCGAGCAGTACTTC.

This clonotype has only a few counts. This may be a read error, as it is one base from a much larger clone. CDR3 sequence: CASSPNRGETQYF. CDR3 in DNA: TGTGCCAGCAGCCCAAACAGGGGAGAGACCCAGTACTTC. This chain connects TRBV7-2 to TRBJ2-5, with TRBD1 identical over 7 bases. This CDR3 contains 13 residues. The junction had 4 bases not matched to a gene; V was cut back by 5 bases and J by 4 bases. Germline CDR1 SGHTA, CDR2 FQGNSA. Full variable domain (remainder filled in from reference TRBV7-2 and TRBJ2-5): GAGVSQSPSNKVTEKGKDVELRCDPISGHTALYWYRQSLGQGLEFLIYFQGNSAPDKSGLPSDRFSAERTGGSVSTLTIQRTQQEDSAVYLCASSPNRGETQYFGPGTRLLVL.

The chain employs TRBV5-1 and TRBJ2-7, with TRBD1 matching over 7 bases. The CDR3 runs 15 residues. Germline trimming cut 4 bases from V and 2 bases from J; bases unmatched to any gene: 9. Germline CDR1 reads SGHRS; CDR2 reads YFSETQ. For the CDR3, the DNA is TGCGCCAGCAGCCATCTTGACAGGGTGGCCTACGAGCAGTACTTC. It translates to CASSHLDRVAYEQYF.

V is TRBV21-1 and J is TRBJ2-7; the table's D call, TRBD2, has no DNA check behind it. TRBV21-1 is listed as a pseudogene. This CDR3 has 17 residues. The CDR3 reads CASSKDDSGEKPHEQYF. The CDR3 DNA follows: TGTGCCAGCAGCAAAGATGATAGCGGGGAGAAACCCCACGAGCAGTACTTC.

This clonotype was seen repeatedly, ten times or more. The chain employs TRBV12-3 or TRBV12-4 and TRBJ2-7, with D uncertain. With 6 bases removed from V and 2 bases from J, the gap between germline ends came to 14 bases. CDR3 length equals 14 residues. CDR3 protein: CASRPRTGTYEQYF. For the CDR3, the DNA is TGTGCCAGCAGACCGAGGACCGGCACCTACGAGCAGTACTTC.

A few counts support this clonotype. CDR3 sequence reads: CSVDDGATDTQYF. The CDR3 bases are TGCAGCGTTGATGACGGGGCAACAGATACGCAGTATTTT. The chain has TRBV29-1 and TRBJ2-3; D may match TRBD1 or TRBD2 (5 bases each). The V end lost 3 bases, the J end lost 3 bases, and 10 bases lay between the germline ends. The CDR3 consists of 13 residues. The germline CDR1 and CDR2 sequences are SQVTM and ANQGSEA.

This clonotype was observed at least ten times. The CDR3 is CASSVEGWSYNEQFF. Here the CDR3 DNA reads TGTGCCAGCAGCGTAGAGGGGTGGTCCTACAATGAGCAGTTCTTC. The V and J genes are TRBV9 and TRBJ2-1, with D perhaps matching TRBD1 (5 bases). Germline lookup yields CDR1 SGDLS and CDR2 YYNGEE. Trimming stripped 0 bases from V and 1 base from J, with 8 bases between. The CDR3 length is 15 residues. Variable domain in full (rest from reference TRBV9 and TRBJ2-1): DSGVTQTPKHLITATGQRVTLRCSPRSGDLSVYWYQQSLDQGLQFLIQYYNGEERAKGNILERFSAQQFPDLHSELNLSSLELGDSALYFCASSVEGWSYNEQFFGPGTRLTVL.

With regard to this clonotype: One junction end does not reproduce the germline sequence, and a read error may be involved. V gene TRBV5-1 combines with J gene TRBJ2-2; D assignment may be TRBD1 or TRBD2 (6 bases each). In germline, CDR1 is SGHRS, CDR2 YFSETQ. The CDR3 spans 15 residues. The CDR3 DNA reads TGCGCCAGCAGCTTGGCGGGGGCTGACACCGGGGAGCCGTTTTTT. It encodes CASSLAGADTGEPFF. Drawing the rest from reference TRBV5-1 and TRBJ2-2, the complete variable domain is KAGVTQTPRYLIKTRGQQVTLSCSPISGHRSVSWYQQTPGQGLQFLFEYFSETQRNKGNFPGRFSGRQFSNSRSEMNVSTLELGDSALYLCASSLAGADTGEPFFGEGSRLTVL.

The chain links TRBV20-1 to TRBJ2-6, with 13 bases identical to TRBD2. The CDR3 is 17 residues long. Germline V gene sequence: CDR1 DFQATT, CDR2 SNEGSKA (reference sequence). With 2 bases clipped from V and 2 bases from J, the junction kept 3 bases outside the gene matches. CDR3 nucleotides: TGCAGTGCTAGATGGACTAGCGGGAGCACTGGGGCCAACGTCCTGACTTTC. Translated: CSARWTSGSTGANVLTF.

This clonotype showed up many times. CDR3 DNA sequence: TGTGCCACCAGTGATACTCTAGCGGGACCCTCCTACAATGAGCAGTTCTTC. Translated: CATSDTLAGPSYNEQFF. The chain couples TRBV24-1 to TRBJ2-1; 9 bases are shared with TRBD2. The germline CDR1 and CDR2 sequences are KGHDR and SFDVKD. V shed 3 bases, J shed 0 bases, and the junction held 5 bases outside the gene matches. This CDR3 spans 17 amino acids.

A few counts support this clonotype. The gene calls are TRBV18 and TRBJ2-7, with D perhaps given as TRBD1 or TRBD2 (6 bases each). V lost 4 bases and J lost 3, with 10 bases in between. Per the germline V gene, CDR1 is KGHSH and CDR2 is LQKENI. This CDR3 region has 13 residues. Written as DNA, the CDR3 is TGTGCCAGCTCACGGGGGGCCCTCTACGAGCAGTACTTC. It specifies CASSRGALYEQYF.

This chain links TRBV7-2 with TRBJ2-5; possible D gene TRBD1, 6 bases. Trimming cost V 5 bases and J 5 bases, with 12 bases left between them. The germline gives CDR1 SGHTA, CDR2 FQGNSA. This CDR3 has 13 amino acids. The CDR3, as DNA: TGTGCCAGCAGCCAGGGGCGCAGGGAGACCCAGTACTTC. Translating it yields CASSQGRRETQYF.

This clonotype came up many times. The V call is TRBV19, the J call TRBJ2-1, with 7 positions matching TRBD1. In germline, CDR1 is LNHDA, CDR2 SQIVND (reference sequence). The CDR3 is made up of 16 amino acids. V was pared by 5 bases and J by 2 bases, with 9 bases of the junction left unmatched. In DNA form, the CDR3 reads TGTGCCAGTAGTGGGGGACAGCTTCTCGCCTACAATGAGCAGTTCTTC. The encoded protein is CASSGGQLLAYNEQFF.

The table lists this clonotype with many counts. J is TRBJ2-7 and V is TRBV28, with TRBD2 matching 7 bases. CDR3 length: 16 amino acids. Per the germline V gene, CDR1 is MDHEN and CDR2 is SYDVKM. With 4 bases clipped from V and 4 bases from J, the junction kept 13 bases outside the gene matches. The CDR3 sequence: CASSSPWAGVGYEQYF. For the CDR3, the DNA is TGTGCCAGCAGTTCCCCGTGGGCGGGAGTAGGGTACGAGCAGTACTTC.

The chain links TRBV18 to TRBJ1-1; the D gene is possibly TRBD1 (6 bases). Trimming removed 4 bases from V and 4 bases from J, with 10 bases in between. The germline CDR1 and CDR2 sequences are KGHSH and LQKENI. This CDR3 comprises 13 residues. The CDR3 nucleotides read TGTGCCAGCTCACAAGGGGGTTCCACTGAAGCTTTCTTT. It codes for CASSQGGSTEAFF.

Ten or more counts support this clonotype. This chain links TRBV20-1 with TRBJ2-7, with D perhaps matching TRBD1 or TRBD2 (5 bases each). Trimming took 0 bases from V and 3 from J, leaving 15 bases between them. This CDR3 comprises 15 residues. The germline V gene has CDR1 DFQATT and CDR2 SNEGSKA (reference sequence). The CDR3 region is CSARESRDGIYEQYF. The CDR3 DNA reads TGCAGTGCTAGAGAGTCGAGGGACGGAATCTACGAGCAGTACTTC.

There are many counts of this clonotype. J is TRBJ1-1 and V is TRBV12-3 or TRBV12-4, with D possibly matching TRBD1 (6 bases). The ends were cut back, 4 bases at V and 3 bases at J, with 6 bases in the middle. CDR3 length: 12 residues. The CDR3 reads CASSYRDTEAFF. The CDR3 DNA is TGTGCCAGCAGTTACAGGGACACTGAAGCTTTCTTT.

This clonotype was counted at least ten times. The chain is built from TRBV2 and TRBJ2-6; 11 bases fit TRBD1. Unmatched junction bases numbered 3, after V lost 6 bases and J lost 2 bases. Germline-derived CDR1 and CDR2 are SNHLY and FYNNEI. The CDR3 consists of 16 residues. The CDR3 is CASRGQGAPGANVLTF. As DNA, the CDR3 is TGTGCCAGCAGAGGACAGGGGGCGCCTGGGGCCAACGTCCTGACTTTC.